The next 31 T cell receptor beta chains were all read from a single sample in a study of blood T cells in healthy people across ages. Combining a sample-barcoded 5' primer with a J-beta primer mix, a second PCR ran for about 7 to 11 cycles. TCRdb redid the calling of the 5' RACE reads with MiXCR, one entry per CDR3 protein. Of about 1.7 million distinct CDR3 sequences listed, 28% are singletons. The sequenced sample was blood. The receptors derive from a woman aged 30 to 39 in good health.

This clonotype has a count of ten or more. CDR3 sequence: CSASPPPGVGTQETQYF. CDR3 DNA: TGCAGTGCTAGCCCCCCGCCGGGGGTCGGGACCCAAGAGACCCAGTACTTC. The chain carries TRBV20-1 and TRBJ2-5; the D gene is possibly TRBD2 (6 bases). CDR1 is DFQATT and CDR2 is SNEGSKA in the germline V gene (reference sequence). Deletions cut 3 bases from V and 1 base from J, with 21 bases between. The CDR3 length is 17 residues.

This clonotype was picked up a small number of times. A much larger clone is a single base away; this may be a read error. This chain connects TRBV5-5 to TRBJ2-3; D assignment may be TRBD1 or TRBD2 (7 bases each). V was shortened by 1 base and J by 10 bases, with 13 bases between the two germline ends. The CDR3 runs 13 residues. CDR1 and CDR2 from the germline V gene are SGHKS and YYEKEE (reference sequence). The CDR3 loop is CASSLPGGDAQYF. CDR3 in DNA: TGTGCCAGCAGCTTGCCAGGGGGGGATGCGCAGTATTTT.

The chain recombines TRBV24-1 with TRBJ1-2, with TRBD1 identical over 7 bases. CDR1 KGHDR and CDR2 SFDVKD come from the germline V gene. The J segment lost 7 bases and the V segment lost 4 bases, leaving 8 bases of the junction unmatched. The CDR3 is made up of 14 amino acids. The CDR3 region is CATSESGTERGYTF. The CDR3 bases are TGTGCCACCAGTGAGTCCGGGACAGAGCGTGGCTACACCTTC.

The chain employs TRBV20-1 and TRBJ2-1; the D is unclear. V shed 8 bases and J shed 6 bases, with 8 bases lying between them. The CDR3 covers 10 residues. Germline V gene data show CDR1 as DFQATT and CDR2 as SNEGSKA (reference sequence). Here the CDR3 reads CSLVSNEQFF. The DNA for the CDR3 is TGCAGTTTAGTGTCCAATGAGCAGTTCTTC.

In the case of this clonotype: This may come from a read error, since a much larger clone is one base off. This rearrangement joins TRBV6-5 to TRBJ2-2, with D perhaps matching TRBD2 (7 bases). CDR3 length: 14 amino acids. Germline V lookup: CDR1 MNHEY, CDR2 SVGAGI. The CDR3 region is CASRRGGGAGEPFF. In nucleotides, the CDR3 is TGTGCCAGCCGGAGGGGAGGGGGTGCCGGGGAGCCGTTTTTT.

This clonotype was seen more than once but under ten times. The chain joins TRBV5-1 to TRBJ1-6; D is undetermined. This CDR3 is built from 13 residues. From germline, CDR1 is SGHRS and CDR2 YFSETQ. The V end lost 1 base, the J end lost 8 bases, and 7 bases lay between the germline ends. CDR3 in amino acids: CASSLRPDSPLHF. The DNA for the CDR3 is TGCGCCAGCAGCTTGCGCCCCGATTCACCCCTCCACTTT.

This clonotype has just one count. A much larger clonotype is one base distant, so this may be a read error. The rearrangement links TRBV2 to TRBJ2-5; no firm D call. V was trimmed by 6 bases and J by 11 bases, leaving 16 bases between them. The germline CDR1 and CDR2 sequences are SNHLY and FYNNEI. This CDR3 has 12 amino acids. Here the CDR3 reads CASSEHAPPQYF. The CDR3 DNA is TGTGCCAGCAGCGAGCACGCACCGCCGCAGTACTTC.

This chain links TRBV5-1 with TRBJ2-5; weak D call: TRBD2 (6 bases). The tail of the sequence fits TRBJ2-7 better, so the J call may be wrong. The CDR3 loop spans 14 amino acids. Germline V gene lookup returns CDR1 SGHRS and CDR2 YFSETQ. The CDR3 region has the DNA TGCGCCAGCAGCTTGGCCTCCACAGCGGGCGAGCAGTACTTC. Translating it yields CASSLASTAGEQYF.

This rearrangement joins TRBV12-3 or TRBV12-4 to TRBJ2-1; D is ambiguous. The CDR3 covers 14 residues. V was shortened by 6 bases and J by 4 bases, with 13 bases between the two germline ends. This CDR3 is CASRLLSGYNEQFF. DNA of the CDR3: TGTGCCAGCAGGTTACTTTCAGGTTACAATGAGCAGTTCTTC.

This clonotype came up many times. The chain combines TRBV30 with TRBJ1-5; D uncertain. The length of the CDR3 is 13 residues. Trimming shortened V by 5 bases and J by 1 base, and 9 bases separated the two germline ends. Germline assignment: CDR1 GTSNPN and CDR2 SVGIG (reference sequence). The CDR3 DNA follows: TGTGCCTGGGAATCGGGGAGCAATCAGCCCCAGCATTTT. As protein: CAWESGSNQPQHF.

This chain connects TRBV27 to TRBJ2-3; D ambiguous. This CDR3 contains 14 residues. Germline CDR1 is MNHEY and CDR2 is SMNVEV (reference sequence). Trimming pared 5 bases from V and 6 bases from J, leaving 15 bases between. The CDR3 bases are TGTGCCAGCAGTCTCAGGAATAGTAGGGATACGCAGTATTTT. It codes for CASSLRNSRDTQYF.

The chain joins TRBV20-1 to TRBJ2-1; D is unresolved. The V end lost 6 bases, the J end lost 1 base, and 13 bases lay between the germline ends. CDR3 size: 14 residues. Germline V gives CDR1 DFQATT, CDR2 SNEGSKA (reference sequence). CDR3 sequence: CSAIEGRSYNEQFF. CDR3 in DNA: TGCAGTGCCATCGAAGGTCGGTCCTACAATGAGCAGTTCTTC.

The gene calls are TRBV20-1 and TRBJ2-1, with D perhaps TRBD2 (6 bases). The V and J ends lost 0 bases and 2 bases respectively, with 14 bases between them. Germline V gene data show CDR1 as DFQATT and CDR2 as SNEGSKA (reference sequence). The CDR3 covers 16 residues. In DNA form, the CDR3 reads TGCAGTGCTAGAGATCGGGTGGGAGGCGCCTACAATGAGCAGTTCTTC. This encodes CSARDRVGGAYNEQFF.

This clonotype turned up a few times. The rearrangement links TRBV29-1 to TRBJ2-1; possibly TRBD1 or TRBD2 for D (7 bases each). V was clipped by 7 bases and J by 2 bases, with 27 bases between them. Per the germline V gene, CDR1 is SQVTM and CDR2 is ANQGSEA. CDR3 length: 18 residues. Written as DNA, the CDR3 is TGCAGCGGACAGGGCCATCCAGCGGGCGGGGGCACCTACAATGAGCAGTTCTTC. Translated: CSGQGHPAGGGTYNEQFF.

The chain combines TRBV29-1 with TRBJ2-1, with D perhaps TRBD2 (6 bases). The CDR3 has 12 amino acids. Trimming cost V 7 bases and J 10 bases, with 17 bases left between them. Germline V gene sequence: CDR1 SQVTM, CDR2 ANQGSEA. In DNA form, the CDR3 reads TGCAGCGCTGTCCGCGGGGCATACGAGCAGTTCTTC. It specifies CSAVRGAYEQFF.

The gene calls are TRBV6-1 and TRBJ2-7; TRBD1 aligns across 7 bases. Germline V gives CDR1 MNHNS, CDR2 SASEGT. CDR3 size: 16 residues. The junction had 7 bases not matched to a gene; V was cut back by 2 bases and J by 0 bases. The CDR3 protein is CASSEQGDSSSYEQYF. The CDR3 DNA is TGTGCCAGCAGTGAACAAGGGGACAGCAGCTCCTACGAGCAGTACTTC.

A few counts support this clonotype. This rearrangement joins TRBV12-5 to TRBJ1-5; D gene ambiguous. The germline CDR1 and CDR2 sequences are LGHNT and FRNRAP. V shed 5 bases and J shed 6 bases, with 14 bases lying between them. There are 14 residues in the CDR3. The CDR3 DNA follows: TGTGCTAGTGGTCAATCACCGGTGGGTCAGCCCCAGCATTTT. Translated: CASGQSPVGQPQHF.

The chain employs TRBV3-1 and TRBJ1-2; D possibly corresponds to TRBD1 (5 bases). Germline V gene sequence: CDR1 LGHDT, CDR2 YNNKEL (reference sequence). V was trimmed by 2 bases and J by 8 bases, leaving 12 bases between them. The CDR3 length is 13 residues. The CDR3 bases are TGTGCCAGCAGCCAATCTGGGACTTTGGGCTACACCTTC. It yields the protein CASSQSGTLGYTF.

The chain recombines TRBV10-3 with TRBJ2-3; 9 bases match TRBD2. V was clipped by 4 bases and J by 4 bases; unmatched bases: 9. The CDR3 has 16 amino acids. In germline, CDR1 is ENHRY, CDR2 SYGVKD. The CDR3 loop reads CAISASAGGRSDTQYF. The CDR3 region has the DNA TGTGCCATCAGTGCGTCGGCGGGGGGGCGTTCAGATACGCAGTATTTT.

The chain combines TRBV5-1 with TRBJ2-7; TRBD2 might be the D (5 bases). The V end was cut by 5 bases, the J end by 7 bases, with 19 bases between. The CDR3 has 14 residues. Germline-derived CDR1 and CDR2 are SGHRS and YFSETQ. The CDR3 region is CASRSGSPDNEQYF. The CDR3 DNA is TGCGCCAGCAGGTCGGGGTCGCCAGACAATGAGCAGTACTTC.

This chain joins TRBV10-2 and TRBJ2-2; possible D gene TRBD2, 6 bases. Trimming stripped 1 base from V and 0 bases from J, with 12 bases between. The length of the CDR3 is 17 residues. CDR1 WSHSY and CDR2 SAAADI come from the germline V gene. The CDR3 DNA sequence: TGCGCCAGCAGTGAGTTCCTAGCGAACGCGAACACCGGGGAGCTGTTTTTT. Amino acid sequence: CASSEFLANANTGELFF.

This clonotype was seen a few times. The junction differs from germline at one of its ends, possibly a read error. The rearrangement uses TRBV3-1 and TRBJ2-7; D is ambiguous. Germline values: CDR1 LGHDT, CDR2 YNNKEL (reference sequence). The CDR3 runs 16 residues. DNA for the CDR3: TGTTCCAGCAGCCGAAGAAGTCGGCTAAACCTACGCGAGCAGTACTTC. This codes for CSSSRRSRLNLREQYF.

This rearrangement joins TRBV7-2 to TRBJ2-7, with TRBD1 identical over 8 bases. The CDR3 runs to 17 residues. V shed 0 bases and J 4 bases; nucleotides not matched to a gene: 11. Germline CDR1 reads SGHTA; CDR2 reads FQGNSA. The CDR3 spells CASSLALGPGGLYEQYF. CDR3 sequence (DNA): TGTGCCAGCAGCTTAGCGCTTGGTCCAGGGGGCTTATACGAGCAGTACTTC.

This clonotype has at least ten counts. The CDR3 nucleotides read TGCGCCAGCAGCCCACCTCGGGGGGCCCTAGATACGCAGTATTTT. The encoded protein is CASSPPRGALDTQYF. The chain is built from TRBV5-1 and TRBJ2-3; tentatively, D is TRBD2 (7 bases). This CDR3 comprises 15 residues. Trimming stripped 4 bases from V and 5 bases from J, with 17 bases between. Germline CDR1 and CDR2: SGHRS and YFSETQ. Full variable domain (rest looked up from reference TRBV5-1 and TRBJ2-3): KAGVTQTPRYLIKTRGQQVTLSCSPISGHRSVSWYQQTPGQGLQFLFEYFSETQRNKGNFPGRFSGRQFSNSRSEMNVSTLELGDSALYLCASSPPRGALDTQYFGPGTRLTVL.

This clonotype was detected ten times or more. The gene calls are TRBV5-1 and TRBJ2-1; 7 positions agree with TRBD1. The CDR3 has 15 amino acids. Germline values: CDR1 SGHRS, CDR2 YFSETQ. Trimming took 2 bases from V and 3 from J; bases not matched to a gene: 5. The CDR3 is CASSLQGRDYNEQFF. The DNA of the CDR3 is TGCGCCAGCAGCTTACAGGGGCGAGACTACAATGAGCAGTTCTTC.

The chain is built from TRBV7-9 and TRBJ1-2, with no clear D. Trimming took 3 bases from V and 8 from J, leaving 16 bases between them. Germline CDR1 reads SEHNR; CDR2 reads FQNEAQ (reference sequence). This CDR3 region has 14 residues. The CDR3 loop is CASSFSRQDHGYTF. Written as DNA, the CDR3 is TGTGCCAGCAGCTTTAGTCGCCAGGATCACGGCTACACCTTC.

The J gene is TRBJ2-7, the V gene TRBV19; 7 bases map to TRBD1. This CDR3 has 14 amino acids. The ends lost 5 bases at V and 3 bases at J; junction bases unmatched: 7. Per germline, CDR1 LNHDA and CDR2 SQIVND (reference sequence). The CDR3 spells CASSVNRDSYEQYF. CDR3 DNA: TGTGCCAGTAGTGTCAACCGGGACAGCTACGAGCAGTACTTC.

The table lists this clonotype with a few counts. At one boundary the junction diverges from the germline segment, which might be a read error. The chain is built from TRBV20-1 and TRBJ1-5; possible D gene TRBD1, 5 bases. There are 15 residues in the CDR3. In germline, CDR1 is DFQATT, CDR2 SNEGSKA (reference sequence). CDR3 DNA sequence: TGTAGTGCTAGCCCCGGGACCGATGTAAATCAGCCCCAGCATTTT. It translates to CSASPGTDVNQPQHF.

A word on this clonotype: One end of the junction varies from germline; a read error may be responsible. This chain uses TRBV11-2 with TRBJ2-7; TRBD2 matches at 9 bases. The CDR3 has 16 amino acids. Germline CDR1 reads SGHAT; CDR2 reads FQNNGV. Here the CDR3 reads CVSSRSSGVRSYEQYF. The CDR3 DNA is TGTGTCAGCAGCCGCTCTAGCGGGGTACGCTCCTACGAGCAGTACTTC.

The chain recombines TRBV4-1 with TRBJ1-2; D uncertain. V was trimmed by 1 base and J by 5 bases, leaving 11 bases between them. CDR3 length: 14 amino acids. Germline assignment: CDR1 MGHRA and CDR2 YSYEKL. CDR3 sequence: CASSQGEGKYGYTF. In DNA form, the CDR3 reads TGCGCCAGCAGCCAAGGGGAAGGGAAGTATGGCTACACCTTC.

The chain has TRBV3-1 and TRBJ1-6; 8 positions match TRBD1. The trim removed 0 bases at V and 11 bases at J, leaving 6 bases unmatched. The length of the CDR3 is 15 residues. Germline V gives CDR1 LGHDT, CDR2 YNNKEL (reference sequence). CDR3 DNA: TGTGCCAGCAGCCAAGAAGGGACAGGAAAGCCACCCCTCCACTTT. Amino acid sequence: CASSQEGTGKPPLHF.